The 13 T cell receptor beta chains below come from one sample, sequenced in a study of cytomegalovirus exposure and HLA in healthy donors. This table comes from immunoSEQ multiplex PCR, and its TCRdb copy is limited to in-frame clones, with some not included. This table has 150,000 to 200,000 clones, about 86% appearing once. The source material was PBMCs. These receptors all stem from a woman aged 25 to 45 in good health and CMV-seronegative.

The CDR3 here is CASSRGGAGNTIYF. DNA for the CDR3: TGTGCCAGCAGCCGCGGGGGGGCCGGAAACACCATATATTTT. The chain uses TRBV6-5 and TRBJ1-3; weak D call: TRBD1 (6 bases). Trimming took off 6 bases at V and 4 bases at J, with 13 bases between the two ends. Germline CDR1 and CDR2: MNHEY and SVGAGI. This CDR3 spans 14 amino acids.

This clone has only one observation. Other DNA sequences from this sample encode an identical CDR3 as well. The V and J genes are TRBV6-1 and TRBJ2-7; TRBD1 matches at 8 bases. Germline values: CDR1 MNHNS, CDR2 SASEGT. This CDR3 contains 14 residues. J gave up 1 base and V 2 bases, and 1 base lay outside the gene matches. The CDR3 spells CASSERTGSYEQYF. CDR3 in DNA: TGTGCCAGCAGTGAACGGACAGGGTCCTACGAGCAGTACTTC.

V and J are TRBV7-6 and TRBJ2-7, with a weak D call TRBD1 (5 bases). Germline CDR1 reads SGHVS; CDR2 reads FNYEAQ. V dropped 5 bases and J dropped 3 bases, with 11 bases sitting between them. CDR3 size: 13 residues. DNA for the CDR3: TGTGCCAGCAGCCCCGACAGCTTCTACGAGCAGTACTTC. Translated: CASSPDSFYEQYF.

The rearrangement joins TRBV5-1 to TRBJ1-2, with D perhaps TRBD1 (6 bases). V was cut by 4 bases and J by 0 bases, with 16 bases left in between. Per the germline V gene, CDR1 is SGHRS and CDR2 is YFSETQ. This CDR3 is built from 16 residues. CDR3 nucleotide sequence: TGCGCCAGCAGCCAAAGGACAGCTCTTCCTAACTATGGCTACACCTTC. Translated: CASSQRTALPNYGYTF. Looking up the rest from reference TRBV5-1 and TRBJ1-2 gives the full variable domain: KAGVTQTPRYLIKTRGQQVTLSCSPISGHRSVSWYQQTPGQGLQFLFEYFSETQRNKGNFPGRFSGRQFSNSRSEMNVSTLELGDSALYLCASSQRTALPNYGYTFGSGTRLTVV.

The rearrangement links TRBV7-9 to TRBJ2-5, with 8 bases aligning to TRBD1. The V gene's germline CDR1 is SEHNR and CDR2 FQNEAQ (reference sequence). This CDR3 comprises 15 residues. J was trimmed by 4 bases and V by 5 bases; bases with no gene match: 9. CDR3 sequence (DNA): TGTGCCAGCAGCCCGACCGACAGGGGAGGAGAGACCCAGTACTTC. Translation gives CASSPTDRGGETQYF.

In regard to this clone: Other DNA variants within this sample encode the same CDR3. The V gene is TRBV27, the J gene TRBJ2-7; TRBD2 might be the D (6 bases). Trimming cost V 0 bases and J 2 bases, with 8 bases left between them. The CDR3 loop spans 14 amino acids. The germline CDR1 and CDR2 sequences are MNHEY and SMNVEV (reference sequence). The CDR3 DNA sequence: TGTGCCAGCAGTTTATCAGGGAGGACCTACGAGCAGTACTTC. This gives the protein CASSLSGRTYEQYF.

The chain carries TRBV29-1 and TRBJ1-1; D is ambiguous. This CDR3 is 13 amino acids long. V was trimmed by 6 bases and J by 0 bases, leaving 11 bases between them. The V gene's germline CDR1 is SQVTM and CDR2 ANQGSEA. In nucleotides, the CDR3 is TGCAGCGTAGAGGGAGGGCTGAACACTGAAGCTTTCTTT. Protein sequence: CSVEGGLNTEAFF. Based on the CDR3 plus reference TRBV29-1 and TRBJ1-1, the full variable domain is SAVISQKPSRDICQRGTSLTIQCQVDSQVTMMFWYRQQPGQSLTLIATANQGSEATYESGFVIDKFPISRPNLTFSTLTVSNMSPEDSSIYLCSVEGGLNTEAFFGQGTRLTVV.

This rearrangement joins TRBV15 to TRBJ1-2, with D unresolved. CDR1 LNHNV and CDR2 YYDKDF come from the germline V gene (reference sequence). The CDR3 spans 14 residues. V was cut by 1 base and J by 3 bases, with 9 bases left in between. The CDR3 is CATSRGGLYYGYTF. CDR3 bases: TGTGCCACCAGCAGAGGAGGGTTGTACTATGGCTACACCTTC.

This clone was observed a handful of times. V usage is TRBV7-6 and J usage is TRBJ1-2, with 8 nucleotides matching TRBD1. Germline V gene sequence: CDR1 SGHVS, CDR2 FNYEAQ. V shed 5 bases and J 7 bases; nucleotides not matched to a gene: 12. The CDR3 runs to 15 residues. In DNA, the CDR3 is TGTGCCAGCAGCCAGGGGGCGGTCCTCGGGCCTGGCTACACCTTC. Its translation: CASSQGAVLGPGYTF.

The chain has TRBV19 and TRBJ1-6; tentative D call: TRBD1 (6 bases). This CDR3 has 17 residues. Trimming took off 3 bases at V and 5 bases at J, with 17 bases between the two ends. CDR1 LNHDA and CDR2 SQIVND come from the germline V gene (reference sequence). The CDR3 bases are TGTGCCAGTAGTATGGCTCGGGGGGCAGCCGATAATTCACCCCTCCACTTT. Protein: CASSMARGAADNSPLHF.

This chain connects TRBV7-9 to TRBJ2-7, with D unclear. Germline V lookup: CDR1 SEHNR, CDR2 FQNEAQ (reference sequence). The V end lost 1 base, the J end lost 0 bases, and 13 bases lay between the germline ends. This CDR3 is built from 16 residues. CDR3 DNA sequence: TGTGCCAGCAGCTTAGAGTCGTCTATCTTCTCCTACGAGCAGTACTTC. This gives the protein CASSLESSIFSYEQYF.

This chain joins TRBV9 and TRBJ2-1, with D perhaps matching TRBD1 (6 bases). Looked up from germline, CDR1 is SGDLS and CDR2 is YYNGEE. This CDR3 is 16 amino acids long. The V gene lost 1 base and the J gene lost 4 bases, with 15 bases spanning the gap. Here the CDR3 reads CASSVLGQQIYNEQFF. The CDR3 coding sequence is TGTGCCAGCAGCGTACTTGGACAGCAGATTTACAATGAGCAGTTCTTC.

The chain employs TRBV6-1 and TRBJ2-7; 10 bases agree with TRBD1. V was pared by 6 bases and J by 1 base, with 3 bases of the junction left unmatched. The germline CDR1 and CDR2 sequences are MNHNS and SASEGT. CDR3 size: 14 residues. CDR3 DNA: TGTGCCAGCAGAGACAGGGGGCCTTCCTACGAGCAGTACTTC. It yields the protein CASRDRGPSYEQYF.